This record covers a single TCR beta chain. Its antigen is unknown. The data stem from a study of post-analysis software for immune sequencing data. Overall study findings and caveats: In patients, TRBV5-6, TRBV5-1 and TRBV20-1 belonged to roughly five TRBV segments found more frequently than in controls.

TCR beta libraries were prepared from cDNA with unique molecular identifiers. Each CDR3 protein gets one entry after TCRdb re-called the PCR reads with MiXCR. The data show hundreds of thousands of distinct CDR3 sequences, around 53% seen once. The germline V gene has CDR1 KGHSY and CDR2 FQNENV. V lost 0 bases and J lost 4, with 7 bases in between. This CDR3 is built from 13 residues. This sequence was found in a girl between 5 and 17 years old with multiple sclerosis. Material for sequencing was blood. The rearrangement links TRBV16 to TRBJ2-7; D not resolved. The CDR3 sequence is CASSQSLGYEQYF. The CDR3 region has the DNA TGTGCCAGCAGCCAATCCTTAGGTTACGAGCAGTACTTC.